Below, 22 T cell receptor beta chains from the same sample are listed, as sequenced in a study of control samples from healthy donors and cancer patients. Only in-frame clones appear in the TCRdb table, and some are missing; sequencing was by immunoSEQ multiplex PCR. The sample consists of 150,000 to 180,000 clones, over 85% of them appearing once. The sample taken for sequencing was blood. These TCRs come from a man between 35 and 55 years old in good health.

The V gene is TRBV24-1, the J gene TRBJ2-1; possibly TRBD2 for D (5 bases). V was clipped by 4 bases and J by 6 bases, with 15 bases between them. Germline values: CDR1 KGHDR, CDR2 SFDVKD. The CDR3 is 15 amino acids. The CDR3 sequence: CATSEPGLDGNEQFF. The CDR3 nucleotides read TGTGCCACCAGTGAACCCGGACTCGATGGCAATGAGCAGTTCTTC.

The chain carries TRBV3-1 (or the pseudogene TRBV3-2) and TRBJ1-2; a weak D match, TRBD1 (6 bases). V was trimmed by 3 bases and J by 6 bases, leaving 23 bases between them. From germline, CDR1 is LGHDT and CDR2 YNNKEL (reference sequence). CDR3 length: 17 amino acids. This chain's CDR3 is CASSHRDNSGRGHGYTF. The DNA for the CDR3 is TGTGCCAGCAGCCACCGGGACAATTCGGGGCGAGGGCATGGCTACACCTTC.

V and J are TRBV18 and TRBJ2-1; no clear D gene. CDR3 length: 16 residues. Trimming pared 3 bases from V and 1 base from J, leaving 13 bases between. CDR1 KGHSH and CDR2 LQKENI come from the germline V gene. The CDR3 loop is CASSPRPQESYNEQFF. The CDR3 coding sequence is TGTGCCAGCTCACCGAGACCTCAGGAATCCTACAATGAGCAGTTCTTC.

The gene calls are TRBV10-2 and TRBJ2-7; D assignment may be TRBD1 or TRBD2 (5 bases each). The ends were cut back, 10 bases at V and 0 bases at J, with 16 bases in the middle. The CDR3 is made up of 14 amino acids. In germline, CDR1 is WSHSY, CDR2 SAAADI. DNA for the CDR3: TGCGCCACCTCACCGGGGCCGAGCTCCTACGAGCAGTACTTC. As protein: CATSPGPSSYEQYF.

The chain carries TRBV28 and TRBJ1-2; perhaps TRBD1 as D (6 bases). The CDR3 has 13 residues. Trimming pared 7 bases from V and 8 bases from J, leaving 17 bases between. The germline gives CDR1 MDHEN, CDR2 SYDVKM. As DNA, the CDR3 is TGTGCCAGCAATGAGAGGGGGAGGGAGGGCTACACCTTC. Amino acids: CASNERGREGYTF.

The chain is built from TRBV7-9 and TRBJ1-1, with D possibly TRBD1 on 5 matching bases. Germline V gene lookup returns CDR1 SEHNR and CDR2 FQNEAQ (reference sequence). Trimming left V 2 bases short and J 1 base short, with 8 bases between. The CDR3 is 14 amino acids. CDR3 loop: CASSLWGENTEAFF. CDR3 sequence (DNA): TGTGCCAGCAGCTTATGGGGGGAGAACACTGAAGCTTTCTTT.

The rearrangement joins TRBV27 to TRBJ1-5; D is perhaps TRBD1 (6 bases). CDR3 length: 15 amino acids. V dropped 5 bases and J dropped 3 bases, with 14 bases sitting between them. The germline CDR1 and CDR2 sequences are MNHEY and SMNVEV (reference sequence). In DNA form, the CDR3 reads TGTGCCAGCAGTGTGACAGGTAGGGTCAATCAGCCCCAGCATTTT. Protein: CASSVTGRVNQPQHF.

V gene TRBV13 combines with J gene TRBJ2-5; the match to TRBD2 covers 8 bases. CDR3 size: 15 residues. V was pared by 4 bases and J by 0 bases, with 4 bases of the junction left unmatched. Germline CDR1 and CDR2: PRHDT and FYEKMQ (reference sequence). Written as DNA, the CDR3 is TGTGCCAGCAGCTGGCGGGGGGCGTACCAAGAGACCCAGTACTTC. Translating it yields CASSWRGAYQETQYF.

The chain couples TRBV28 to TRBJ1-5, with a tentative D call TRBD1 (6 bases). The V gene's germline CDR1 is MDHEN and CDR2 SYDVKM. V was shortened by 6 bases and J by 3 bases, with 9 bases between the two germline ends. The length of the CDR3 is 13 residues. CDR3 protein: CASSGQPNQPQHF. In nucleotides, the CDR3 is TGTGCCAGCAGCGGACAGCCCAATCAGCCCCAGCATTTT.

The chain uses TRBV24-1 and TRBJ2-3; 7 bases line up with TRBD2. This CDR3 is built from 17 residues. Germline V gene lookup returns CDR1 KGHDR and CDR2 SFDVKD. V lost 9 bases and J lost 2; bases outside the gene matches: 16. CDR3 in DNA: TGTGCCACCGAGGGATTACGGGGGGTAGACTTCACAGATACGCAGTATTTT. This codes for CATEGLRGVDFTDTQYF.

V gene TRBV11-3 combines with J gene TRBJ2-4, with D perhaps matching TRBD1 (6 bases). This CDR3 contains 16 residues. Trimming took 5 bases from V and 0 from J, leaving 14 bases between them. Per germline, CDR1 SGHNT and CDR2 YENEEA. This CDR3 is CASSGGPGQAKNIQYF. DNA for the CDR3: TGTGCCAGCAGCGGGGGCCCAGGACAAGCCAAAAACATTCAGTACTTC.

The CDR3 region is CASSYSIQGYNSPLHF. For the CDR3, the DNA is TGTGCCAGCAGTTACTCAATACAGGGGTATAATTCACCCCTCCACTTT. This chain connects TRBV6-5 to TRBJ1-6, with TRBD1 matching over 7 bases. With 0 bases clipped from V and 4 bases from J, the junction kept 3 bases outside the gene matches. Germline V gene data show CDR1 as MNHEY and CDR2 as SVGAGI. CDR3 length: 16 residues.

V is TRBV4-1 and J is TRBJ2-1, with 9 bases fitting TRBD1. The V and J ends lost 4 bases and 5 bases, in that order; junction bases with no gene match: 6. Germline CDR1 is MGHRA and CDR2 is YSYEKL. The CDR3 extends over 15 amino acids. The CDR3 sequence: CASSRLTGGHNEQFF. CDR3 DNA sequence: TGCGCCAGCAGCCGATTGACAGGGGGACACAATGAGCAGTTCTTC.

The rearrangement uses TRBV2 and TRBJ1-4, with D possibly TRBD1 on 5 matching bases. The CDR3 is 14 amino acids. Germline V gives CDR1 SNHLY, CDR2 FYNNEI. V was cut by 1 base and J by 3 bases, with 6 bases left in between. CDR3 sequence reads: CASSEDRPNEKLFF. For the CDR3, the DNA is TGTGCCAGCAGTGAAGACAGGCCTAATGAAAAACTGTTTTTT.

V and J are TRBV25-1 and TRBJ1-1; TRBD1 might be the D (6 bases). The germline CDR1 and CDR2 sequences are MGHDK and SYGVNS. The CDR3 is made up of 15 amino acids. V was trimmed by 7 bases and J by 10 bases, leaving 25 bases between them. The DNA for the CDR3 is TGTGCCAGCACTTCGGCAGCAGGAGGCGGAGGGGGAGCTTTCTTT. Translated, it gives CASTSAAGGGGGAFF.

J is TRBJ2-1 and V is TRBV11-2; TRBD2 might be the D (5 bases). The germline gives CDR1 SGHAT, CDR2 FQNNGV. Trimming removed 5 bases at V and 6 bases at J, with 11 bases between. This CDR3 has 13 residues. The CDR3 region is CASSLPRGNEQFF. CDR3 bases: TGTGCCAGCAGCCTCCCCCGGGGCAATGAGCAGTTCTTC. The full variable domain, with the rest looked up from reference TRBV11-2 and TRBJ2-1, is EAGVAQSPRYKIIEKRQSVAFWCNPISGHATLYWYQQILGQGPKLLIQFQNNGVVDDSQLPKDRFSAERLKGVDSTLKIQPAKLEDSAVYLCASSLPRGNEQFFGPGTRLTVL.

This chain connects TRBV6-5 to TRBJ1-6; 9 bases match TRBD1. From germline, CDR1 is MNHEY and CDR2 SVGAGI. This CDR3 has 14 residues. Trimming removed 10 bases from V and 4 bases from J; junction bases left unmatched: 5. The CDR3 sequence: CATGTGPYNSPLHF. For the CDR3, the DNA is TGTGCCACCGGGACAGGGCCATATAATTCACCCCTCCACTTT.

V usage is TRBV5-1 and J usage is TRBJ1-2; 10 positions match TRBD1. The CDR3 totals 15 residues. Germline lookup yields CDR1 SGHRS and CDR2 YFSETQ. With V trimmed by 4 bases and J by 2 bases, 5 bases remained unmatched. CDR3 in amino acids: CASSRTGGANYGYTF. DNA for the CDR3: TGCGCCAGCAGCCGGACAGGGGGTGCGAACTATGGCTACACCTTC.

To note about this clone: This specimen includes other DNA sequences encoding the same CDR3. The rearrangement joins TRBV27 to TRBJ2-7, with TRBD2 as a possible D gene (5 bases). The CDR3 contains 14 residues. Germline V gene sequence: CDR1 MNHEY, CDR2 SMNVEV (reference sequence). V was pared by 2 bases and J by 0 bases, with 8 bases between. CDR3 sequence: CASSLTGSSYEQYF. The CDR3 DNA follows: TGTGCCAGCAGTTTAACGGGATCCTCCTACGAGCAGTACTTC.

This chain uses TRBV4-1 with TRBJ1-4; D unresolved. V lost 4 bases and J lost 2, with 11 bases in between. The CDR3 extends over 15 amino acids. Germline CDR1 MGHRA, CDR2 YSYEKL. The CDR3 DNA reads TGCGCCAGCAGCCTAAGGTCCGTTACTAATGAAAAACTGTTTTTT. Translated: CASSLRSVTNEKLFF.

The genes are TRBV28 and TRBJ1-3, with 8 bases lining up with TRBD1. V was clipped by 7 bases and J by 2 bases; unmatched bases: 4. Germline-derived CDR1 and CDR2 are MDHEN and SYDVKM. The length of the CDR3 is 14 residues. In DNA, the CDR3 is TGTGCCAGCAAACAGGGGGGAGCTGGAAACACCATATATTTT. Amino acids: CASKQGGAGNTIYF.

This clone turned up a few times. The chain uses TRBV5-6 and TRBJ1-2; TRBD1 matches 8 bases. This CDR3 contains 16 residues. Germline V gene lookup returns CDR1 SGHDT and CDR2 YYEEEE. V shed 4 bases and J 8 bases; nucleotides not matched to a gene: 16. CDR3 in amino acids: CASSPLDRGAGEGYTF. In nucleotides, the CDR3 is TGTGCCAGCAGCCCTCTCGACAGGGGAGCGGGTGAAGGCTACACCTTC.